These 20 T cell receptor beta chains came from one sample sequenced in a study of cytomegalovirus exposure and HLA in healthy donors. It was with 60 Vbeta and 13 Jbeta primers that the PCR ran. TCRdb's copy holds only in-frame clones and misses some; the assay was immunoSEQ multiplex PCR. The sample holds around 76,000 clones. Sequencing was performed on PBMCs. The source is a woman aged 55-70 years in good health and CMV-seronegative.

This chain connects TRBV15 to TRBJ2-1; 7 bases agree with TRBD1. The CDR3 consists of 17 residues. CDR1 LNHNV and CDR2 YYDKDF come from the germline V gene (reference sequence). After removal of 3 bases from V and 1 base from J, the junction contained 9 bases not matched to a gene. The CDR3 loop reads CATSSPPGDSSYNEQFF. In DNA, the CDR3 is TGTGCCACCAGCAGCCCCCCTGGGGACAGTTCCTACAATGAGCAGTTCTTC.

The chain combines TRBV5-1 with TRBJ1-3; TRBD1 matches at 8 bases. Germline trimming cut 4 bases from V and 0 bases from J; bases unmatched to any gene: 6. Germline CDR1 is SGHRS and CDR2 is YFSETQ. The CDR3 is made up of 16 amino acids. In DNA, the CDR3 is TGCGCCAGCAGCCCACCGGGACAGGACTCTGGAAACACCATATATTTT. Translating gives CASSPPGQDSGNTIYF.

J is TRBJ2-7 and V is TRBV6-5, with 7 nucleotides matching TRBD2. From germline, CDR1 is MNHEY and CDR2 SVGAGI. V gave up 7 bases and J gave up 2 bases; unmatched junction bases: 11. The CDR3 is 15 amino acids. The CDR3 nucleotides are TGTGCCAGCACCGCCGGACTAGTGGGTCCCTACGAGCAGTACTTC. Translating gives CASTAGLVGPYEQYF.

CDR3 sequence reads: CASSYIAEKSYEQYF. In DNA, the CDR3 is TGTGCCAGCAGCTACATAGCGGAGAAGTCCTACGAGCAGTACTTC. The chain couples TRBV13 to TRBJ2-7; possibly TRBD2 for D (6 bases). The CDR3 has 15 amino acids. Germline CDR1 reads PRHDT; CDR2 reads FYEKMQ (reference sequence). Trimming shortened V by 4 bases and J by 1 base, and 14 bases separated the two germline ends.

J is TRBJ2-2 and V is TRBV11-3; possible D gene TRBD2, 5 bases. This CDR3 is built from 14 residues. V was clipped by 5 bases and J by 6 bases, with 13 bases between them. Germline V gene data show CDR1 as SGHNT and CDR2 as YENEEA. The DNA for the CDR3 is TGTGCCAGCAGCACACCCCGGGGTCCCGGGGAGCTGTTTTTT. This translates into CASSTPRGPGELFF.

This chain links TRBV6-4 with TRBJ1-1; weak D call: TRBD1 (6 bases). Trimming took off 0 bases at V and 6 bases at J, with 17 bases between the two ends. Germline V CDR1 and CDR2: MRHNA, SNTAGT. CDR3 length equals 16 residues. DNA for the CDR3: TGTGCCAGCAGTGACTCGAGCAGGGGCCCTATATCTGAAGCTTTCTTT. Translated: CASSDSSRGPISEAFF.

J is TRBJ2-1 and V is TRBV2; 10 bases agree with TRBD2. The CDR3 sequence is 14 residues long. V gave up 5 bases and J gave up 6 bases; unmatched junction bases: 4. The germline gives CDR1 SNHLY, CDR2 FYNNEI. CDR3 bases: TGTGCCAGCAGTCGGCTAGCGGGAGTCAATGAGCAGTTCTTC. It translates to CASSRLAGVNEQFF.

This chain uses TRBV4-1 with TRBJ1-5, with D tentatively TRBD1 (5 bases). The CDR3 consists of 17 residues. The V end was cut by 1 base, the J end by 2 bases, with 15 bases between. CDR1 and CDR2 from the germline V gene are MGHRA and YSYEKL. CDR3 DNA: TGCGCCAGCAGCCAAGGGGTGCTGGGGCAGGGCAATCAGCCCCAGCATTTT. Residues: CASSQGVLGQGNQPQHF.

The chain is built from TRBV5-1 and TRBJ2-3; TRBD2 matches 10 bases. The CDR3 has 15 amino acids. V gave up 3 bases and J gave up 7 bases; unmatched junction bases: 8. Germline V gene sequence: CDR1 SGHRS, CDR2 YFSETQ. The chain's CDR3 is CASSSGLAGEYTQYF. CDR3 DNA: TGCGCCAGCAGCTCCGGTCTAGCGGGAGAATATACGCAGTATTTT.

The chain joins TRBV10-3 to TRBJ1-2, with 8 bases lining up with TRBD1. Looked up from germline, CDR1 is ENHRY and CDR2 is SYGVKD. The V segment lost 7 bases and the J segment 6 bases; nucleotides outside the gene matches: 7. This CDR3 is built from 13 residues. The CDR3 region has the DNA TGTGCCATCAAGCGAGAGGACAGGGATGGCTACACCTTC. This encodes CAIKREDRDGYTF.

The chain has TRBV19 and TRBJ2-2; TRBD2 aligns across 10 bases. The CDR3 covers 14 residues. Germline loops: CDR1 LNHDA, CDR2 SQIVND (reference sequence). The J segment lost 6 bases and the V segment lost 5 bases, leaving 3 bases of the junction unmatched. CDR3 bases: TGTGCCAGTAGTGTTCTAGCGGGAGCCGGGGAGCTGTTTTTT. Translated: CASSVLAGAGELFF.

Concerning this clone: Other nucleotide sequences in the sample specify the same CDR3. The CDR3 is CASSPGTSGTYEQYF. In DNA form, the CDR3 reads TGCGCCAGCAGCCCAGGGACTAGCGGAACCTACGAGCAGTACTTC. This chain uses TRBV4-3 with TRBJ2-7, with TRBD2 identical over 11 bases. Losses at the gene ends were 4 bases for V and 2 bases for J; bases not matched to a gene: 4. Germline V gene sequence: CDR1 LGHNA, CDR2 YSLEER. This CDR3 spans 15 amino acids.

The chain carries TRBV6-5 and TRBJ1-2, with D uncertain. Germline assignment: CDR1 MNHEY and CDR2 SVGAGI. V shed 6 bases and J shed 3 bases, with 17 bases lying between them. The CDR3 totals 15 residues. The CDR3 nucleotides are TGTGCCAGCAGCCAGGCCGAGGGTCGGGACTATGGCTACACCTTC. It is translated as CASSQAEGRDYGYTF.

The J gene is TRBJ1-2, the V gene TRBV5-1, with a tentative D call TRBD1 (5 bases). Trimming took off 4 bases at V and 6 bases at J, with 13 bases between the two ends. The germline CDR1 and CDR2 sequences are SGHRS and YFSETQ. This CDR3 comprises 13 residues. The CDR3 bases are TGCGCCAGCAGCCTACGCCCGACAGATGGCTACACCTTC. It is translated as CASSLRPTDGYTF.

J is TRBJ2-1 and V is TRBV28; 11 bases line up with TRBD1. This CDR3 is 16 amino acids long. J was trimmed by 3 bases and V by 4 bases; bases with no gene match: 5. Germline V gene sequence: CDR1 MDHEN, CDR2 SYDVKM. Written as DNA, the CDR3 is TGTGCCAGCAGTTACCCCGGGACAGGGGGCTACAATGAGCAGTTCTTC. Translation gives CASSYPGTGGYNEQFF.

The rearrangement uses TRBV6-6 and TRBJ1-2, with 9 bases fitting TRBD1. The CDR3 totals 14 residues. Germline CDR1 reads MNHNY; CDR2 reads SVGAGI (reference sequence). V trimming: 3 bases; J trimming: 10 bases; junction bases outside the gene matches: 9. In nucleotides, the CDR3 is TGTGCCAGCAGTTATTCGTTCGGGACAGGGTTCTACACCTTC. Translated, it gives CASSYSFGTGFYTF.

The V gene is TRBV18, the J gene TRBJ2-3; the D is unclear. V shed 3 bases and J shed 5 bases, with 6 bases lying between them. Germline V lookup: CDR1 KGHSH, CDR2 LQKENI. The CDR3 has 12 residues. CDR3 coding DNA: TGTGCCAGCTCACCCACTGGAGATACGCAGTATTTT. Amino acids: CASSPTGDTQYF.

The J gene is TRBJ2-7, the V gene TRBV6-5; 11 nucleotides match TRBD1. CDR1 and CDR2 from the germline V gene are MNHEY and SVGAGI. The CDR3 loop spans 15 amino acids. V gave up 7 bases and J gave up 5 bases; unmatched junction bases: 10. CDR3 sequence (DNA): TGTGCCAGCAACGATGGACAGGGGGCGATTCACGAGCAGTACTTC. Protein product: CASNDGQGAIHEQYF.

The chain joins TRBV28 to TRBJ1-2, with 9 bases that match TRBD1. The CDR3 totals 14 residues. Germline CDR1 is MDHEN and CDR2 is SYDVKM. Trimming cost V 6 bases and J 7 bases; bases outside gene matches: 9. The CDR3 coding sequence is TGTGCCAGCAGCAAGGACAGGGGACGGGGTGGCTACACCTTC. Translating gives CASSKDRGRGGYTF.

V is TRBV10-1 and J is TRBJ2-3, with TRBD1 matching over 10 bases. J was trimmed by 1 base and V by 6 bases; bases with no gene match: 4. Looked up from germline, CDR1 is WNHNN and CDR2 is SYGVQD (reference sequence). CDR3 length equals 15 residues. The CDR3: CASRRGQGGTDTQYF. The CDR3 bases are TGCGCCAGCAGAAGAGGACAGGGGGGCACAGATACGCAGTATTTT.